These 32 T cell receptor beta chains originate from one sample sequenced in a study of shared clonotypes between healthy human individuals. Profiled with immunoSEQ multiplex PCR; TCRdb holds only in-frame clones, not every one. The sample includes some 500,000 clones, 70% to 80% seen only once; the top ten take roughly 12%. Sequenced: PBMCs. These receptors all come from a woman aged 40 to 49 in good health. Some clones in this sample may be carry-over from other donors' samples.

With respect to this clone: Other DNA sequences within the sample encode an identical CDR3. CDR3 residues: CASSSQGAGEQYF. The CDR3, as DNA: TGTGCCAGCAGTTCACAGGGGGCTGGAGAGCAGTACTTC. This chain joins TRBV27 and TRBJ2-7; TRBD1 matches 9 bases. The CDR3 consists of 13 residues. Losses at the gene ends were 4 bases for V and 7 bases for J; bases not matched to a gene: 5. Germline V gene lookup returns CDR1 MNHEY and CDR2 SMNVEV (reference sequence).

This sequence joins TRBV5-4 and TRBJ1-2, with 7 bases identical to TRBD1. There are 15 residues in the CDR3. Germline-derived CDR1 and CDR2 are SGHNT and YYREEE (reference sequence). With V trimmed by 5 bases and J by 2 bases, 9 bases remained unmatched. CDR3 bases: TGTGCCAGCAGGGTTGCCGGGACAGCCAACTATGGCTACACCTTC. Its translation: CASRVAGTANYGYTF.

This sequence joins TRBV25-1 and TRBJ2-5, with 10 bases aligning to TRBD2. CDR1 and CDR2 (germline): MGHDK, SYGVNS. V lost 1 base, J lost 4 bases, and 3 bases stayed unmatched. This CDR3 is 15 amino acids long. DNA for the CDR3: TGTGCCAGCAGTGAATGGCGGACTAGCGGAGAGACCCAGTACTTC. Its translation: CASSEWRTSGETQYF.

The CDR3 protein is CASSSGTAGNTIYF. CDR3 in DNA: TGCGCCAGCAGCTCAGGGACAGCTGGAAACACCATATATTTT. The genes are TRBV5-1 and TRBJ1-3, with 7 bases fitting TRBD1. This CDR3 spans 14 amino acids. The J segment lost 2 bases and the V segment lost 3 bases, leaving 2 bases of the junction unmatched. Per the germline V gene, CDR1 is SGHRS and CDR2 is YFSETQ. The full variable domain, in which reference TRBV5-1 and TRBJ1-3 provide the parts outside the CDR3, is KAGVTQTPRYLIKTRGQQVTLSCSPISGHRSVSWYQQTPGQGLQFLFEYFSETQRNKGNFPGRFSGRQFSNSRSEMNVSTLELGDSALYLCASSSGTAGNTIYFGEGSWLTVV.

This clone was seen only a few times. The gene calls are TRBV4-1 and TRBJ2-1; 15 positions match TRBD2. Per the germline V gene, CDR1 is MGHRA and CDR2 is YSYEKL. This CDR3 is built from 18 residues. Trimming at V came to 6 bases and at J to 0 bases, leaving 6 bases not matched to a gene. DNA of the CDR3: TGCGCCAGCAGACGGACTAGCGGGAGGGTTAACTCCTACAATGAGCAGTTCTTC. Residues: CASRRTSGRVNSYNEQFF.

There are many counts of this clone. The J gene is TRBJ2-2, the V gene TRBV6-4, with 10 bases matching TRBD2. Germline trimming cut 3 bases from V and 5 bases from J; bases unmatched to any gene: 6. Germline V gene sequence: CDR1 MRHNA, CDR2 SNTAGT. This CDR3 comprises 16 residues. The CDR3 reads CASSERSGRGTGELFF. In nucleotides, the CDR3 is TGTGCCAGCAGTGAACGGAGCGGGAGGGGAACCGGGGAGCTGTTTTTT.

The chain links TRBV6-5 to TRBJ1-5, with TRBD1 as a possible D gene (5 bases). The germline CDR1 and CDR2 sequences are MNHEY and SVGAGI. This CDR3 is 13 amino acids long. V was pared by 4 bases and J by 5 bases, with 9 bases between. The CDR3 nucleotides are TGTGCCAGCAGTTTAGGGGAACATCAGCCCCAGCATTTT. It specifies CASSLGEHQPQHF.

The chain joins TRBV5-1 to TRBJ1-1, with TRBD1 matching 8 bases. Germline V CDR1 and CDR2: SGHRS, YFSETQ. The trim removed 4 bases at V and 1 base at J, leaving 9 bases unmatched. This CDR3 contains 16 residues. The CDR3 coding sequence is TGCGCCAGCAGCCCGCAGGGACAGGCCAAGAACACTGAAGCTTTCTTT. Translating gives CASSPQGQAKNTEAFF. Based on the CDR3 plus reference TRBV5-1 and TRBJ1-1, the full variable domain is KAGVTQTPRYLIKTRGQQVTLSCSPISGHRSVSWYQQTPGQGLQFLFEYFSETQRNKGNFPGRFSGRQFSNSRSEMNVSTLELGDSALYLCASSPQGQAKNTEAFFGQGTRLTVV.

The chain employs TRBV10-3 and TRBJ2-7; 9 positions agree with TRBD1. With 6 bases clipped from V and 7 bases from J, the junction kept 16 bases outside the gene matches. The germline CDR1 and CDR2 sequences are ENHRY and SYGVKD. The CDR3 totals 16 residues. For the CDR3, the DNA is TGTGCCATCAGCACGCCGAGGGGACAGGGCTCAGGTGAGCAGTACTTC. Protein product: CAISTPRGQGSGEQYF.

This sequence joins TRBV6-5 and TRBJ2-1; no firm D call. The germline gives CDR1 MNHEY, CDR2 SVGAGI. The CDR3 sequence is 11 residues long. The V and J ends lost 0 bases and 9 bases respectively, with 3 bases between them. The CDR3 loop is CASSYSSEQFF. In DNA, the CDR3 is TGTGCCAGCAGTTACTCAAGTGAGCAGTTCTTC.

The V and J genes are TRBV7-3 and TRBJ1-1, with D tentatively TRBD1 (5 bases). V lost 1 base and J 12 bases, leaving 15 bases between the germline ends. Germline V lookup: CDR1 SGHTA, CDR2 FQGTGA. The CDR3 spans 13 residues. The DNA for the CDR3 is TGTGCCAGCAGCTTAATGTGGGGCGCCGAGCCTTTCTTT. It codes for CASSLMWGAEPFF.

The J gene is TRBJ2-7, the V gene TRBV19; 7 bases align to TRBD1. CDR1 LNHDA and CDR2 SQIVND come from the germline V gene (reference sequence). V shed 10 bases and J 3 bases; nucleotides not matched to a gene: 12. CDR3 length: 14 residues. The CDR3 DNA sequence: TGTGCCACCACGAGGGTCTGGGACAGCTACGAGCAGTACTTC. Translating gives CATTRVWDSYEQYF.

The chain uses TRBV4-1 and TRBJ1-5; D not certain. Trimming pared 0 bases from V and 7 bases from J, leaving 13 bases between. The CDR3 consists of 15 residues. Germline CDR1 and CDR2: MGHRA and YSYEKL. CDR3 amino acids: CASSQEQIHQQPQHF. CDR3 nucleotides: TGCGCCAGCAGCCAAGAACAGATCCATCAACAGCCCCAGCATTTT.

CDR3 DNA sequence: TGTGCCAGCTCACGCGGGGAAGACTATGGCTACACCTTC. Its protein is CASSRGEDYGYTF. This chain uses TRBV18 with TRBJ1-2; D is uncertain. The CDR3 is 13 residues long. V lost 4 bases to trimming and J lost 3 bases, with 9 bases between them. CDR1 and CDR2 from the germline V gene are KGHSH and LQKENI.

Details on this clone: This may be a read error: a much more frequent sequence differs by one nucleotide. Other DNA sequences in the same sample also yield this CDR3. CDR3 nucleotide sequence: TGTGCCAGCAGCCTCGAGAGGGGATGGGACACCGGGGAGCTGTTTTTT. Translating it yields CASSLERGWDTGELFF. This rearrangement joins TRBV28 to TRBJ2-2, with D possibly called TRBD1 or TRBD2 (5 bases each). The germline gives CDR1 MDHEN, CDR2 SYDVKM. V lost 6 bases, J lost 3 bases, and 17 bases lay in between. The length of the CDR3 is 16 residues.

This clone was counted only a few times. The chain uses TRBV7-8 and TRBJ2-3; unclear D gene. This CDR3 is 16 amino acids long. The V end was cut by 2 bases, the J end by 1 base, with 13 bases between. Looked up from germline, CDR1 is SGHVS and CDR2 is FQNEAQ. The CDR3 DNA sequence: TGTGCCAGCAGCTTAAGGAGCACTTTTCGCACAGATACGCAGTATTTT. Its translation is CASSLRSTFRTDTQYF.

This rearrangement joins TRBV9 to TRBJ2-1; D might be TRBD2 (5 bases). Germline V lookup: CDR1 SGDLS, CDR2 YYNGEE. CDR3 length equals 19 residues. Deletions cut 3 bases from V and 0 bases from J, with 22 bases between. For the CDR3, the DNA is TGTGCCAGCAGCGCGCCGAACCGGGTCGGGATAAGCTCCTACAATGAGCAGTTCTTC. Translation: CASSAPNRVGISSYNEQFF.

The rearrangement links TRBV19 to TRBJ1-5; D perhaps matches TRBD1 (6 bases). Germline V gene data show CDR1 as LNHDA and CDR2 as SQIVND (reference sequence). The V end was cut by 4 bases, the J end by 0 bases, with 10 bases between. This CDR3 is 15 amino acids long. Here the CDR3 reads CASSTWTVSNQPQHF. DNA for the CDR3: TGTGCCAGTAGTACATGGACAGTTAGCAATCAGCCCCAGCATTTT.

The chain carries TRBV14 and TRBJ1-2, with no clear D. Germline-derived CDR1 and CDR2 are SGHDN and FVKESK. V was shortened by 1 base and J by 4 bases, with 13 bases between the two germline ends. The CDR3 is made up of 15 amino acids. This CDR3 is CASSQVVSGGYGYTF. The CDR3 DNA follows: TGTGCCAGCAGCCAAGTGGTGTCGGGCGGCTATGGCTACACCTTC.

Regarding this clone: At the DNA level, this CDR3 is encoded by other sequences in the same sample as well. The chain's CDR3 is CASSVGGANTEAFF. The CDR3 DNA follows: TGTGCCAGCAGCGTAGGGGGAGCGAACACTGAAGCTTTCTTT. J is TRBJ1-1 and V is TRBV9, with D hard to call. The CDR3 has 14 amino acids. Trimming removed 0 bases at V and 1 base at J, with 7 bases between. Germline V lookup: CDR1 SGDLS, CDR2 YYNGEE.

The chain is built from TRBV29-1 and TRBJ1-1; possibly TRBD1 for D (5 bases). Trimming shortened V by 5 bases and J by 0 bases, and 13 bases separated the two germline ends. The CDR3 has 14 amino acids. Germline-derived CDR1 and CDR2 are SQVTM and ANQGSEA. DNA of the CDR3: TGCAGCGTTAGTACGGCAGGGATGAACACTGAAGCTTTCTTT. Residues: CSVSTAGMNTEAFF.

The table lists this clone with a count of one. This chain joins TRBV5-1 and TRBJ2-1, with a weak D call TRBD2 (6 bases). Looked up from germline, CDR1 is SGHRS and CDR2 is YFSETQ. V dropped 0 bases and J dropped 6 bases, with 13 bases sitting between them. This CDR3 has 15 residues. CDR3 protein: CASSLGGLSANEQFF. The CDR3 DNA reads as TGCGCCAGCAGCTTGGGGGGACTGTCCGCCAATGAGCAGTTCTTC.

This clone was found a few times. CDR3 nucleotides: TGTGCCAGCGTTCCGGAGGGATATGGCTACACCTTC. Translation gives CASVPEGYGYTF. The J gene is TRBJ1-2, the V gene TRBV7-9; D remains unclear. The germline V gene encodes CDR1 SEHNR and CDR2 FQNEAQ (reference sequence). The CDR3 is 12 amino acids. Trimming pared 8 bases from V and 5 bases from J, leaving 12 bases between.

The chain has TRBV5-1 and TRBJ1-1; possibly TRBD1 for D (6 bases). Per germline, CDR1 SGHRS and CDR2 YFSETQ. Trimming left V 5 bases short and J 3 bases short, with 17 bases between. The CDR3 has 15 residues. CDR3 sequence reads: CASSRLQGRYTEAFF. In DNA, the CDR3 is TGCGCCAGCAGTCGCCTACAGGGTCGGTACACTGAAGCTTTCTTT.

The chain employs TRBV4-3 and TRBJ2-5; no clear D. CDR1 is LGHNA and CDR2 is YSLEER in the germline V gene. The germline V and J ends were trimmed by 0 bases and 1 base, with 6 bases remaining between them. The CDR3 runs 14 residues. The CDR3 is CASSQDASQETQYF. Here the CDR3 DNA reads TGCGCCAGCAGCCAAGACGCCAGCCAAGAGACCCAGTACTTC.

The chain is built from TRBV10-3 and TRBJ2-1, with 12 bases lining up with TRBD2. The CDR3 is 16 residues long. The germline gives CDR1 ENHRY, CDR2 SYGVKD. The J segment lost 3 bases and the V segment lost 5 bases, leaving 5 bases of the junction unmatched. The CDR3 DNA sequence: TGTGCCATCAGTAGGACTAGCGGGGACCTCTACAATGAGCAGTTCTTC. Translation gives CAISRTSGDLYNEQFF.

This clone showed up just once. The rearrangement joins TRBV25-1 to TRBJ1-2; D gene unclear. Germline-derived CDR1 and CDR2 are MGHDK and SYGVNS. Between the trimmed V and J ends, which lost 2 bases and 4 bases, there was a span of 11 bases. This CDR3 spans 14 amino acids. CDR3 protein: CASSEARGSYGYTF. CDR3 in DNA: TGTGCCAGCAGTGAAGCCCGAGGGAGCTATGGCTACACCTTC.

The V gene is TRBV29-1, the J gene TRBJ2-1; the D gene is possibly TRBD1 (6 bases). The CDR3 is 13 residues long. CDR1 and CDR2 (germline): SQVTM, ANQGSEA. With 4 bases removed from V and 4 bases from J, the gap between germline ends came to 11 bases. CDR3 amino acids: CSVARDIYNEQFF. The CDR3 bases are TGCAGCGTTGCGAGGGACATATACAATGAGCAGTTCTTC.

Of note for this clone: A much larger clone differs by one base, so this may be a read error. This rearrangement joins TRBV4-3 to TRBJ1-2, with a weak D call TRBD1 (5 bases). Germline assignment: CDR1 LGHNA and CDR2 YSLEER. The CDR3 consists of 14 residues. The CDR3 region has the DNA TGCGCCGGCAGCCTGACAGAAACTAACTATGGCTACACCTTC. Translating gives CAGSLTETNYGYTF.

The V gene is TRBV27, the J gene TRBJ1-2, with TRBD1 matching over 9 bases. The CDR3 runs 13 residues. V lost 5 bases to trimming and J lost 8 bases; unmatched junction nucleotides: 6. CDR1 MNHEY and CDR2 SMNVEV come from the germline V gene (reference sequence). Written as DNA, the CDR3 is TGTGCCAGCAGTCAAACAGGGGGCGCGGGCTACACCTTC. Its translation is CASSQTGGAGYTF.

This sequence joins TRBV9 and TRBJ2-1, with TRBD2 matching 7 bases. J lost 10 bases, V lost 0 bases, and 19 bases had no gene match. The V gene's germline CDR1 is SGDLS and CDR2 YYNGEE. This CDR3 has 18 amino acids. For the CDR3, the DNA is TGTGCCAGCAGCGTAGGGTCGGCGCTGGGAGGGTCGGGTCGGGAGCAGTTCTTC. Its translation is CASSVGSALGGSGREQFF.

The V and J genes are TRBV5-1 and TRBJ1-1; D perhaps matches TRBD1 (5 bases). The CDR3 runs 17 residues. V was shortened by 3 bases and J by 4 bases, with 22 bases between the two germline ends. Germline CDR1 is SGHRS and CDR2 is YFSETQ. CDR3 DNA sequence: TGCGCCAGCAGCTCGACCACCTCTTGGGGGAAAGGCACTGAAGCTTTCTTT. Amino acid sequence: CASSSTTSWGKGTEAFF.